Presented here are 5 T cell receptor beta chains from one specimen sequenced in a study of Graves' ophthalmopathy and Graves' hyperthyroidism. For repertoire sequencing, the TCR beta CDR3 regions were amplified from RNA transcripts. First-round RT-PCR relied on HTBI primers, and a second-round multiplex PCR came next. TCRdb recomputed calls from the multiplex PCR reads with MiXCR, one row per CDR3 protein. The table records over a million distinct CDR3 sequences, roughly two fifths of them present only once. Sample: peripheral blood or thyroid tissue (not recorded which). The receptor set was obtained from an adult man with Graves' hyperthyroidism.

CDR3 amino acids: CSAGGSSGANVLTF. The CDR3 DNA reads as TGCAGCGCCGGGGGGAGCTCTGGGGCCAACGTCCTGACTTTC. V is TRBV29-1 and J is TRBJ2-6; 7 nucleotides agree with TRBD2. This CDR3 is built from 14 residues. Germline trimming cut 7 bases from V and 0 bases from J; bases unmatched to any gene: 3. Per the germline V gene, CDR1 is SQVTM and CDR2 is ANQGSEA.

The rearrangement links TRBV19 to TRBJ2-2; 8 nucleotides align to TRBD1. J lost 3 bases, V lost 6 bases, and 3 bases had no gene match. Germline assignment: CDR1 LNHDA and CDR2 SQIVND (reference sequence). The CDR3 sequence is 14 residues long. The CDR3 DNA reads as TGTGCCAGTAGAAGGACAGGGCACACCGGGGAGCTGTTTTTT. Protein product: CASRRTGHTGELFF.

This clonotype was found a few times. J is TRBJ1-6 and V is TRBV28; no definite D call. Trimming shortened V by 0 bases and J by 0 bases, and 6 bases separated the two germline ends. Per the germline V gene, CDR1 is MDHEN and CDR2 is SYDVKM. This CDR3 is built from 16 residues. The CDR3 nucleotides read TGTGCCAGCAGTTTATGGCGAAGCTCCTATAATTCACCCCTCCACTTT. Protein sequence: CASSLWRSSYNSPLHF.

The rearrangement joins TRBV2 to TRBJ2-2; 10 nucleotides agree with TRBD1. V shed 6 bases and J 4 bases; nucleotides not matched to a gene: 5. Per germline, CDR1 SNHLY and CDR2 FYNNEI. The CDR3 length is 15 residues. The CDR3 DNA sequence: TGTGCCAGCAGCCGGGACAGGGGTAGCACCGGGGAGCTGTTTTTT. It encodes CASSRDRGSTGELFF.

This clonotype was found many times. The junction does not match germline at one end; this may be a read error. The V gene is TRBV7-9, the J gene TRBJ1-5; D remains unclear. This CDR3 is 13 amino acids long. CDR1 is SEHNR, CDR2 FQNEAQ, per germline (reference sequence). CDR3 residues: CASSLGFNQPQHF. The CDR3 nucleotides read TGCGCCAGCAGCCTCGGATTCAATCAGCCCCAGCATTTT.